This TCR beta chain appears in the sequencing data of a study of T-cell reconstitution after alpha-beta-depleted transplantation in children. Construction of the TCRbeta library involved unique molecular identifiers. TCRdb reprocessed the PCR reads with MiXCR, giving one entry per CDR3 protein. The sample lists about 610,000 distinct CDR3 sequences, about 10% occurring once. There are a few counts of this clonotype. Germline assignment: CDR1 SGHVS and CDR2 FNYEAQ. The CDR3 covers 16 residues. V lost 5 bases and J lost 7, with 21 bases in between. This chain links TRBV7-6 with TRBJ2-1, with D maybe TRBD2 (5 bases). The sequence was obtained from a human donor who donated a stem cell graft to a child with acute myeloid leukemia. The sequencing here drew on PBMCs from the stem cell graft donor, taken from the stem cell graft. In DNA, the CDR3 is TGTGCCAGCAGCCAGCCCACCGTCACTAGTGGGAATGAGCAGTTCTTC. Translation: CASSQPTVTSGNEQFF. Looking up the rest from reference TRBV7-6 and TRBJ2-1 gives the full variable domain: GAGVSQSPRYKVTKRGQDVALRCDPISGHVSLYWYRQALGQGPEFLTYFNYEAQQDKSGLPNDRFSAERPEGSISTLTIQRTEQRDSAMYRCASSQPTVTSGNEQFFGPGTRLTVL.